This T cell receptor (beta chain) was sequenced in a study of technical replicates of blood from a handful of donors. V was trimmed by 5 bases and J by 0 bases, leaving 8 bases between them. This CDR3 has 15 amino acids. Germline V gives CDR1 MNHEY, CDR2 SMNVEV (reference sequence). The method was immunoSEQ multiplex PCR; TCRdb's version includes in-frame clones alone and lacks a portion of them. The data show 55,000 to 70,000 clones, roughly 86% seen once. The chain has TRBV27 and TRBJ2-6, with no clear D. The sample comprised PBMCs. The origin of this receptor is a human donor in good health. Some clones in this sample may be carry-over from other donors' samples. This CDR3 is CASSLRFSGANVLTF. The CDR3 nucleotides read TGTGCCAGCAGTCTTAGATTCTCTGGGGCCAACGTCCTGACTTTC.